These T cell receptor beta chains were read from a single sample in a study of beta chain features in type 1 diabetes. Assay: immunoSEQ multiplex PCR; the TCRdb copy retains only in-frame clones and omits some. The data contain roughly 330,000 clones, roughly 12% of them singletons. The material sequenced was naive CD4+ T cells from blood. Receptors were obtained from a woman aged 18-30 years with type 1 diabetes. Each CDR3 is given with its conserved first and last residue. The order of the fields is J gene, clone size, V gene, D gene, CDR3 protein, CDR3 DNA. The D gene is left open where the match is weak. Expanded clones are given a class, and other clones once, few, many or no size at all.

J gene: TRBJ2-1; clone size: few; V gene: TRBV20-1; D gene: .; CDR3 protein: CSAKRANEQFF; CDR3 DNA: TGCAGTGCTAAGAGGGCGAATGAGCAGTTCTTC
J gene: TRBJ2-7; clone size: few; V gene: TRBV7-2; D gene: TRBD2; CDR3 protein: CASSTTSGSVHYEQYF; CDR3 DNA: TGTGCCAGCAGCACCACTAGCGGGAGCGTCCACTACGAGCAGTACTTC
J gene: TRBJ2-6; clone size: few; V gene: TRBV28; D gene: .; CDR3 protein: CASTDTSGANVLTF; CDR3 DNA: TGTGCCAGTACAGATACCTCTGGGGCCAACGTCCTGACTTTC
J gene: TRBJ2-5; clone size: .; V gene: TRBV7-8; D gene: TRBD1; CDR3 protein: CASLVGTVRETQYF; CDR3 DNA: TGTGCCAGTCTAGTAGGGACAGTTAGAGAGACCCAGTACTTC
J gene: TRBJ1-1; clone size: few; V gene: TRBV29-1; D gene: .; CDR3 protein: CSIDRDKYTEAFF; CDR3 DNA: TGCAGCATCGACCGGGACAAATACACTGAAGCTTTCTTT
J gene: TRBJ2-5; clone size: .; V gene: TRBV25-1; D gene: .; CDR3 protein: CASSDLGTFTQETQYF; CDR3 DNA: TGTGCCAGCAGTGACCTTGGGACTTTTACCCAAGAGACCCAGTACTTC
J gene: TRBJ2-1; clone size: .; V gene: TRBV7-9; D gene: TRBD2; CDR3 protein: CASSLAASGNPRHEQFF; CDR3 DNA: TGTGCCAGCAGCTTGGCGGCTAGCGGGAATCCACGGCATGAGCAGTTCTTC
J gene: TRBJ1-5; clone size: few; V gene: TRBV29-1; D gene: TRBD1; CDR3 protein: CSVGGQGVGQPQHF; CDR3 DNA: TGCAGCGTTGGAGGACAGGGTGTCGGGCAGCCCCAGCATTTT
J gene: TRBJ2-2; clone size: .; V gene: TRBV7-2; D gene: TRBD1; CDR3 protein: CASSSDRATGELFF; CDR3 DNA: TGTGCCAGCAGCTCGGACAGGGCCACCGGGGAGCTGTTTTTT
J gene: TRBJ2-3; clone size: .; V gene: TRBV7-9; D gene: TRBD1; CDR3 protein: CASSPTGATDTQYF; CDR3 DNA: TGTGCCAGCAGCCCAACAGGGGCCACAGATACGCAGTATTTT
J gene: TRBJ2-3; clone size: few; V gene: TRBV9; D gene: .; CDR3 protein: CASSGSGAGDTQYF; CDR3 DNA: TGTGCCAGCAGCGGTAGTGGGGCAGGGGATACGCAGTATTTT
J gene: TRBJ2-1; clone size: few; V gene: TRBV7-3; D gene: TRBD1; CDR3 protein: CASSTRQGRYNEQFF; CDR3 DNA: TGTGCCAGCAGCACCCGACAGGGTCGATACAATGAGCAGTTCTTC
J gene: TRBJ2-1; clone size: few; V gene: TRBV19; D gene: TRBD1; CDR3 protein: CASSMTGGHGDEQFF; CDR3 DNA: TGTGCCAGTAGTATGACAGGGGGCCATGGAGATGAGCAGTTCTTC
J gene: TRBJ2-2; clone size: .; V gene: TRBV5-1; D gene: .; CDR3 protein: CASSLSVAGTNTGELFF; CDR3 DNA: TGCGCCAGCAGCTTGTCGGTCGCAGGGACGAACACCGGGGAGCTGTTTTTT